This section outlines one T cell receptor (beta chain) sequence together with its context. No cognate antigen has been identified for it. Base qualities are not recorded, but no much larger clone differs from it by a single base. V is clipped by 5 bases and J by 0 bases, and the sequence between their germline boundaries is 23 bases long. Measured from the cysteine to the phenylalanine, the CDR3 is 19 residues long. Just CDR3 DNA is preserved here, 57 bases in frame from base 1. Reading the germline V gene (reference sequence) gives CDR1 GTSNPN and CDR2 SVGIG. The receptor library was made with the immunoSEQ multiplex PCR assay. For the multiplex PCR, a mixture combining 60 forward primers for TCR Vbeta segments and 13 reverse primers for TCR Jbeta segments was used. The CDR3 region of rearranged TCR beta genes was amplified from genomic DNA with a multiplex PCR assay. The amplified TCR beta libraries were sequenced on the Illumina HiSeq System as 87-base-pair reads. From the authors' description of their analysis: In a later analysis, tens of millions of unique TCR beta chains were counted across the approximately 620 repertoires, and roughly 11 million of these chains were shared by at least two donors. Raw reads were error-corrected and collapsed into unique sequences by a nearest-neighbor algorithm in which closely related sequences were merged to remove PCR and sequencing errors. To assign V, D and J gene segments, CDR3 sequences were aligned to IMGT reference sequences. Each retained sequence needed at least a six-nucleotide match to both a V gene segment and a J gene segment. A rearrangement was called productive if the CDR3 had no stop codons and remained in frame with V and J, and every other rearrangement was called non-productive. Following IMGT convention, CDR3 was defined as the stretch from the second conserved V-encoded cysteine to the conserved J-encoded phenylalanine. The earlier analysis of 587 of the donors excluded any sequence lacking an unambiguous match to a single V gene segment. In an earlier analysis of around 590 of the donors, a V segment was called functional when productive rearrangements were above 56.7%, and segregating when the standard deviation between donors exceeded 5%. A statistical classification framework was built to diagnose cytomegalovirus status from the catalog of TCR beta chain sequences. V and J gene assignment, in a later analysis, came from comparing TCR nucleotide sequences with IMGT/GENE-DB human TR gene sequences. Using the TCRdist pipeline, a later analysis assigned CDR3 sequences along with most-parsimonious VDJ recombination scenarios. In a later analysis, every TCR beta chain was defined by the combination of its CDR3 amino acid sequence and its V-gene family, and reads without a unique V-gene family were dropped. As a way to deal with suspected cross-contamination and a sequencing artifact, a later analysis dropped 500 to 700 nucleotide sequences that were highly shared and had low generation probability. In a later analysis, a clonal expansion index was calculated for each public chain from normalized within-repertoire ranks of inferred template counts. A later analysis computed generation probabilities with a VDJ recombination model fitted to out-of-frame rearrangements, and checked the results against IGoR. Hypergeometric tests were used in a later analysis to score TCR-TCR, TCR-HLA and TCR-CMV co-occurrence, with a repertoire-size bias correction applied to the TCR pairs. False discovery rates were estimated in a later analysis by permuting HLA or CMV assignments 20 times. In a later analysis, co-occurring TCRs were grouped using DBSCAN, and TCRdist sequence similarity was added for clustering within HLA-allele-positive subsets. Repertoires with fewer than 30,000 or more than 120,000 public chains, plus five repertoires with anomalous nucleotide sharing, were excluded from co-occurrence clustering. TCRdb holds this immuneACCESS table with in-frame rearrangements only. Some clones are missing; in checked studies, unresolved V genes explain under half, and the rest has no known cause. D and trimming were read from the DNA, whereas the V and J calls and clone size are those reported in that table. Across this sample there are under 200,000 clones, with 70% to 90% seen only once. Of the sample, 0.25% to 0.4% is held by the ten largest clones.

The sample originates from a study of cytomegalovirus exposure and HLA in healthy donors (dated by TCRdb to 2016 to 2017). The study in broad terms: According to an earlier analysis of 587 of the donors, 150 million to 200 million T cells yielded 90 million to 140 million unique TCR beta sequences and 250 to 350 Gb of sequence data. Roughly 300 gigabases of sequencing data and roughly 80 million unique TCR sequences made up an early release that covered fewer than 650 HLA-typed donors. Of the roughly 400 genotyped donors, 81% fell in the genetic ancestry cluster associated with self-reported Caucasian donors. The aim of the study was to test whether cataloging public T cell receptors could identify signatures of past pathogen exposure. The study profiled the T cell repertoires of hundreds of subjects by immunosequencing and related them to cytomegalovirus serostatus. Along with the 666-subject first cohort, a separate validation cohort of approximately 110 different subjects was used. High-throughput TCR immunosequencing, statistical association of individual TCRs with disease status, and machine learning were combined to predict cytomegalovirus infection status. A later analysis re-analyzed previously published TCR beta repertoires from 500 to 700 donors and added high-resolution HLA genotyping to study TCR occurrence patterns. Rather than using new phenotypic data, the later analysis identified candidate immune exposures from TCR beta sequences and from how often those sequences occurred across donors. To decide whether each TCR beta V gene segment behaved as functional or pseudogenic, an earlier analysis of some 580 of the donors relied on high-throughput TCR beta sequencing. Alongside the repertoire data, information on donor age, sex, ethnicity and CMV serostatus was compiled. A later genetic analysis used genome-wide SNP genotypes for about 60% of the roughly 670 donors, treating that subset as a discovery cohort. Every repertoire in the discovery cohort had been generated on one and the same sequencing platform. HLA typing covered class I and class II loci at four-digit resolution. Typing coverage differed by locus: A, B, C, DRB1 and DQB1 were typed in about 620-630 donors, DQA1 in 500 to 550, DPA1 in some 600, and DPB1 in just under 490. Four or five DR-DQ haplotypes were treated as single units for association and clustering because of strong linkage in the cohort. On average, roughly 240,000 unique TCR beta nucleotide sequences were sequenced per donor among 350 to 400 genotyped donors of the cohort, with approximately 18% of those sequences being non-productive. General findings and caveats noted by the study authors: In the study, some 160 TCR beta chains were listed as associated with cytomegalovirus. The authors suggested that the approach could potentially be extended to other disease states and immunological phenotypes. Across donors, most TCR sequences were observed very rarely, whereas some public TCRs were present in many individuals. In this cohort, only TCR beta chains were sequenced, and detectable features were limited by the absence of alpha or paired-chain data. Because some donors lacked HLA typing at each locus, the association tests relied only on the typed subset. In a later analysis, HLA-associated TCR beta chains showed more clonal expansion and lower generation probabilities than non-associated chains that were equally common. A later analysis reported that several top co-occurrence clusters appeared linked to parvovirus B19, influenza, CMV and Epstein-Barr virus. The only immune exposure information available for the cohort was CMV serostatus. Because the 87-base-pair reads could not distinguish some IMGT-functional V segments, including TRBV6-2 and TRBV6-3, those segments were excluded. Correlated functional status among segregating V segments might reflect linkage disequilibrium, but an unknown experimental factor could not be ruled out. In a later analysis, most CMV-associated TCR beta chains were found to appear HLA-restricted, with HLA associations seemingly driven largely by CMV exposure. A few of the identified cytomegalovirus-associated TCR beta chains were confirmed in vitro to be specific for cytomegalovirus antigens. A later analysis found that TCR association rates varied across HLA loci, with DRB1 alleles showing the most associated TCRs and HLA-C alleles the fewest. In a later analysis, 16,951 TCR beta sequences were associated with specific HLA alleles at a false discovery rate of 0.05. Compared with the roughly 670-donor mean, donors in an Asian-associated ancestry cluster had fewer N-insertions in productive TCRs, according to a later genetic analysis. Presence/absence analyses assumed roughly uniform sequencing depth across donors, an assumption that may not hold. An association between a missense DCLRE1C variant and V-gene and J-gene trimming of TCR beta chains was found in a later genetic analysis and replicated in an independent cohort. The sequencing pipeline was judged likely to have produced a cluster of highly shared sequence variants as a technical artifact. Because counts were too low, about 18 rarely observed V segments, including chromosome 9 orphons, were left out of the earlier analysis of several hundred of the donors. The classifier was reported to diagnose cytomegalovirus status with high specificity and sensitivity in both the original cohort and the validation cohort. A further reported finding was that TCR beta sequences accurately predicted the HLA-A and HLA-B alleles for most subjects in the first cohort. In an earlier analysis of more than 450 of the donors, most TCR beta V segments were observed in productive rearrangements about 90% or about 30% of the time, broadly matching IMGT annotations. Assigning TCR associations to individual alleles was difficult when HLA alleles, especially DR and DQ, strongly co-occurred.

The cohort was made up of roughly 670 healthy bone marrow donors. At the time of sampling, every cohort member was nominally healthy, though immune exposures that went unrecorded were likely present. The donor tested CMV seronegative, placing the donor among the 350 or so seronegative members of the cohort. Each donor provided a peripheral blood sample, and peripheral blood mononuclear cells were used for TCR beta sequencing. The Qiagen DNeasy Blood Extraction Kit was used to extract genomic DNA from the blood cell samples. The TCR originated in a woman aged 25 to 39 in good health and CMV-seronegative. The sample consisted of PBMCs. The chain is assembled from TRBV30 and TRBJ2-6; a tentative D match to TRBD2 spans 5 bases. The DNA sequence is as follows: TGTGCCTGGGGTAAAAGACGGTCTCGAGGGCTCTCTGGGGCCAACGTCCTGACTTTC. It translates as CAWGKRRSRGLSGANVLTF. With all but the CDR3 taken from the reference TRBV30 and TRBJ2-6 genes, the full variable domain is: SQTIHQWPATLVQPVGSPLSLECTVEGTSNPNLYWYRQAAGRGLQLLFYSVGIGQISSEVPQNLSASRPQDRQFILSSKKLLLSDSGFYLCAWGKRRSRGLSGANVLTFGAGSRLTVL.